A selection of T cell receptor beta chains follows, all from one sample in a study of Graves' ophthalmopathy and Graves' hyperthyroidism. TCRdb recomputed calls from the multiplex PCR reads with MiXCR, one row per CDR3 protein. Of over 200,000 distinct CDR3 sequences listed, about 32% are singletons. What was sequenced was peripheral blood. All receptors derive from a man between 50 and 59 years old with Graves' ophthalmopathy. Both conserved end residues are part of each CDR3. Each record gives: D gene, J gene, V gene, clone size, CDR3 protein, CDR3 DNA. A D gene is named only where the DNA matches it firmly. For some rows the clone size is stated as once, few or many, or as a class when expanded; others skip it.

D: NA; J: TRBJ1-1; V: TRBV6-2/TRBV6-3; size: NA; CDR3: CASSFYSRTEAFF; DNA: TGTGCCAGCAGTTTCTACAGCAGGACTGAAGCTTTCTTT
D: NA; J: TRBJ1-2; V: TRBV4-3; size: NA; CDR3: CASSQYGANYGYTF; DNA: TGCGCCAGCAGCCAGTATGGAGCTAACTATGGCTACACCTTC
D: TRBD1; J: TRBJ2-7; V: TRBV15; size: many; CDR3: CATSRGGTGGVEQYF; DNA: TGTGCCACCAGCAGAGGGGGGACAGGGGGCGTCGAGCAGTACTTC
D: TRBD2; J: TRBJ2-1; V: TRBV27; size: NA; CDR3: CASSLLPSGGDNEQFF; DNA: TGTGCCAGCAGTTTACTCCCTAGCGGGGGGGACAATGAGCAGTTCTTC
D: TRBD2; J: TRBJ2-7; V: TRBV9; size: many; CDR3: CASSVSGRAGEQYF; DNA: TGTGCCAGCAGCGTATCCGGGAGGGCGGGTGAGCAGTACTTC
D: NA; J: TRBJ2-7; V: TRBV18; size: many; CDR3: CASSLQTEREQYF; DNA: TGTGCCAGCTCACTGCAAACTGAGAGGGAGCAGTACTTC
D: NA; J: TRBJ1-5; V: TRBV6-1; size: few; CDR3: CASRNTQASNQPQHF; DNA: TGTGCCAGCCGAAACACACAGGCCAGCAATCAGCCCCAGCATTTT
D: NA; J: TRBJ2-7; V: TRBV11-2; size: many; CDR3: CASSFSSGLTYEQYF; DNA: TGTGCCAGCAGCTTTTCCTCGGGGCTAACCTACGAGCAGTACTTC
D: NA; J: TRBJ1-5; V: TRBV6-2/TRBV6-3; size: many; CDR3: CASSYSSGQPQHF; DNA: TGTGCCAGCAGTTACTCGTCGGGTCAGCCCCAGCATTTT
D: NA; J: TRBJ1-2; V: TRBV6-2/TRBV6-3; size: NA; CDR3: CASIRTGSNYGYTF; DNA: TGTGCCAGCATCCGGACTGGATCTAACTATGGCTACACCTTC
D: NA; J: TRBJ2-2; V: TRBV7-2; size: NA; CDR3: CASSLVTFGELFF; DNA: TGTGCCAGCAGCTTAGTAACGTTCGGGGAGCTGTTTTTT
D: NA; J: TRBJ2-7; V: TRBV27; size: NA; CDR3: CASSLRDEPYEQYF; DNA: TGTGCCAGCAGTTTGCGGGATGAACCCTACGAGCAGTACTTC
D: NA; J: TRBJ2-7; V: TRBV6-2/TRBV6-3; size: many; CDR3: CASKTSGEYYEQYF; DNA: TGTGCCAGCAAAACATCCGGGGAGTACTACGAGCAGTACTTC
D: NA; J: TRBJ2-2; V: TRBV6-5; size: many; CDR3: CASSYSSVFGGGELFF; DNA: TGTGCCAGCAGTTACTCTTCGGTGTTCGGAGGAGGGGAGCTGTTTTTT
D: NA; J: TRBJ1-3; V: TRBV19; size: NA; CDR3: CASITTSSGNTIYF; DNA: TGTGCCAGTATTACGACGAGCTCTGGAAACACCATATATTTT
D: NA; J: TRBJ1-1; V: TRBV11-2; size: many; CDR3: CASSLTSGWTEAFF; DNA: TGTGCCAGCAGCCTCACATCCGGTTGGACTGAAGCTTTCTTT
D: NA; J: TRBJ1-1; V: TRBV6-2/TRBV6-3; size: many; CDR3: CASTSSNTEAFF; DNA: TGTGCCAGCACTTCTTCGAACACTGAAGCTTTCTTT
D: NA; J: TRBJ1-1; V: TRBV12-3/TRBV12-4; size: NA; CDR3: CASNPGAGIEAFF; DNA: TGTGCCAGCAACCCTGGGGCAGGGATCGAAGCTTTCTTT
D: NA; J: TRBJ2-5; V: TRBV7-9; size: many; CDR3: CASSWAEDYQKTQYF; DNA: TGTGCCAGCAGCTGGGCGGAGGACTACCAAAAGACCCAGTACTTC
D: NA; J: TRBJ2-5; V: TRBV13; size: many; CDR3: CASSLLIQETQYF; DNA: TGTGCCAGCAGCCTTCTAATCCAAGAGACCCAGTACTTC
D: NA; J: TRBJ1-5; V: TRBV19; size: many; CDR3: CASSIDRDSHQPQHF; DNA: TGTGCCAGTAGTATAGACCGGGACTCACATCAGCCCCAGCATTTT
D: TRBD2; J: TRBJ2-7; V: TRBV4-1; size: many; CDR3: CASSQDQPSGDEQYF; DNA: TGCGCCAGCAGCCAAGATCAGCCTAGCGGGGACGAGCAGTACTTC
D: NA; J: TRBJ1-2; V: TRBV28; size: NA; CDR3: CASRKRGIGYGYTF; DNA: TGTGCCAGCAGGAAAAGGGGTATTGGCTATGGCTACACCTTC
D: NA; J: TRBJ1-1; V: TRBV6-2/TRBV6-3; size: NA; CDR3: CASSYFRDSEAFF; DNA: TGTGCCAGCAGTTACTTCCGAGATTCTGAAGCTTTCTTT
D: TRBD1; J: TRBJ1-5; V: TRBV6-1; size: few; CDR3: CASTDRVGQPQHF; DNA: TGTGCCAGCACTGACAGGGTCGGACAGCCCCAGCATTTT
D: NA; J: TRBJ2-4; V: TRBV20-1; size: many; CDR3: CSVSVPGVGGPSKNIQYF; DNA: TGCAGTGTATCTGTGCCGGGTGTCGGGGGGCCATCCAAAAACATTCAGTACTTC
D: NA; J: TRBJ2-7; V: TRBV6-2/TRBV6-3; size: NA; CDR3: CASSYLPGEQYF; DNA: TGTGCCAGCAGTTACCTACCGGGTGAGCAGTACTTC
D: NA; J: TRBJ2-6; V: TRBV2; size: many; CDR3: CASRIQLTVGANVLTF; DNA: TGTGCCAGCAGAATCCAGCTGACGGTTGGGGCCAACGTCCTGACTTTC
D: NA; J: TRBJ1-1; V: TRBV18; size: many; CDR3: CASSPWGNTEAFF; DNA: TGTGCCAGCTCACCCTGGGGGAACACTGAAGCTTTCTTT
D: NA; J: TRBJ2-7; V: TRBV6-1; size: few; CDR3: CASSKKTVSYEQYF; DNA: TGTGCCAGCAGTAAGAAGACCGTTTCCTACGAGCAGTACTTC
D: TRBD1; J: TRBJ1-2; V: TRBV12-3/TRBV12-4; size: NA; CDR3: CASRVTGRGYTF; DNA: TGTGCCAGCAGAGTGACAGGGAGAGGCTACACCTTC
D: TRBD1; J: TRBJ2-5; V: TRBV5-4; size: many; CDR3: CASSRTGERETQYF; DNA: TGTGCCAGCAGCCGGACAGGGGAGAGGGAGACCCAGTACTTC
D: NA; J: TRBJ2-7; V: TRBV6-2/TRBV6-3; size: many; CDR3: CASSPLYEQYF; DNA: TGTGCCAGCAGTCCCCTCTACGAGCAGTACTTC
D: NA; J: TRBJ1-5; V: TRBV11-2; size: NA; CDR3: CASSLSYNQPQHF; DNA: TGTGCCAGCAGCCTCTCCTACAATCAGCCCCAGCATTTT
D: NA; J: TRBJ2-2; V: TRBV7-8; size: many; CDR3: CASSLRTEENTGELFF; DNA: TGTGCCAGCAGCCTCAGGACAGAGGAGAACACCGGGGAGCTGTTTTTT
D: NA; J: TRBJ1-1; V: TRBV7-9; size: NA; CDR3: CASSLAPEDTEAFF; DNA: TGTGCCAGCAGCTTAGCGCCGGAGGACACTGAAGCTTTCTTT
D: TRBD2; J: TRBJ2-7; V: TRBV12-3/TRBV12-4; size: NA; CDR3: CASSPGGGPYEQYF; DNA: TGTGCCAGCAGTCCCGGGGGGGGACCCTACGAGCAGTACTTC
D: NA; J: TRBJ2-7; V: TRBV11-2; size: many; CDR3: CASSPPLAFEQYF; DNA: TGTGCCAGCAGCCCCCCCTTAGCGTTCGAGCAGTACTTC
D: NA; J: TRBJ1-5; V: TRBV24-1; size: many; CDR3: CATSDPNQPQHF; DNA: TGTGCCACCAGTGACCCAAATCAGCCCCAGCATTTT
D: TRBD2; J: TRBJ2-2; V: TRBV9; size: many; CDR3: CASSVELAVNTGELFF; DNA: TGTGCCAGCAGCGTAGAACTAGCGGTTAACACCGGGGAGCTGTTTTTT
D: NA; J: TRBJ2-7; V: TRBV12-3/TRBV12-4; size: once; CDR3: CASSLRAPHYEQYF; DNA: TGTGCCAGCAGTCTGAGAGCCCCACACTACGAGCAGTACTTC
D: NA; J: TRBJ1-2; V: TRBV7-2; size: NA; CDR3: CASRQPSGIYGYTF; DNA: TGTGCCAGCAGACAGCCCTCAGGGATCTATGGCTACACCTTC
D: NA; J: TRBJ1-1; V: TRBV11-2; size: many; CDR3: CASSSPQGLNTEAFF; DNA: TGTGCCAGCAGCTCGCCCCAGGGGCTGAACACTGAAGCTTTCTTT
D: NA; J: TRBJ2-7; V: TRBV18; size: few; CDR3: CASSPGVESYEQYF; DNA: TGTGCCAGCTCACCAGGGGTAGAGTCCTACGAGCAGTACTTC
D: NA; J: TRBJ1-5; V: TRBV9; size: many; CDR3: CASSVDQGSQPQHF; DNA: TGTGCCAGCAGCGTAGATCAAGGGAGTCAGCCCCAGCATTTT
D: NA; J: TRBJ1-5; V: TRBV28; size: NA; CDR3: CASRRDSNQPQHF; DNA: TGTGCCAGCAGGAGGGATAGCAATCAGCCCCAGCATTTT